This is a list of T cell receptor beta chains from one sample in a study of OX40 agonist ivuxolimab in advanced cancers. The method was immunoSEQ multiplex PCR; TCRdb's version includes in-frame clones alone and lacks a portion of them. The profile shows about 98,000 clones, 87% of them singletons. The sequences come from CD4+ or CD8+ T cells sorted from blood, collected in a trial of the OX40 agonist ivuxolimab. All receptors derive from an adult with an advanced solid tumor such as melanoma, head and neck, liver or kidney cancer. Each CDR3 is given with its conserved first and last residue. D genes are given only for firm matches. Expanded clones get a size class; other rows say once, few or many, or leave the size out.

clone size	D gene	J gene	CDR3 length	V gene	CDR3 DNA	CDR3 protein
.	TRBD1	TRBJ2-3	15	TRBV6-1	TGTGCCAGCACCTTGAGGGGGCGGGGCACAGATACGCAGTATTTT	CASTLRGRGTDTQYF
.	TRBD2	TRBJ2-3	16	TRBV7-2	TGTGCCAGCAGCGATATAGCGGGGGGGGACACAGATACGCAGTATTTT	CASSDIAGGDTDTQYF
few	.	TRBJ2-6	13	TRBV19	TGTGCCAGTAGTAGAGGCTGGGCCAACGTCCTGACTTTC	CASSRGWANVLTF
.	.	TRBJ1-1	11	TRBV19	TGTGCCAGTAGTATTACTGTTGAAGCTTTCTTT	CASSITVEAFF
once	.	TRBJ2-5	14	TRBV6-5	TGTGCCAGCAGACTAGGACGGTTAAGGGAGACCCAGTACTTC	CASRLGRLRETQYF
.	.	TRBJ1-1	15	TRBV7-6	TGTGCCAGCAGCTTAGCGCGGGGGTCGAAAACTGAAGCTTTCTTT	CASSLARGSKTEAFF
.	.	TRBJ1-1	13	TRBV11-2	TGTGCCAGCACCTCTCGGATGAACACTGAAGCTTTCTTT	CASTSRMNTEAFF
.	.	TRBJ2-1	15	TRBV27	TGTGCCAGCAGTTTTGGAGGAGGTAGGCACAATGAGCAGTTCTTC	CASSFGGGRHNEQFF
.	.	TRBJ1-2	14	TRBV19	TGTGCCAGTAGTATTGATCTACAGGCTTTGCGCTACACCTTC	CASSIDLQALRYTF
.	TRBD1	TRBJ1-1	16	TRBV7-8	TGTGCCAGCAGCCCCCCCAGGGACAGGGCAGGCACTGAAGCTTTCTTT	CASSPPRDRAGTEAFF
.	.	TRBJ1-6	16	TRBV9	TGTGCCAGCAGCGTAGCTACGTCCGATTCAGGATCACCCCTCCACTTT	CASSVATSDSGSPLHF
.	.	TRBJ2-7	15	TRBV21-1	TGTGCCAGCAGCAAAGCAGAGACAGAAACGTACGAGCAGTACTTC	CASSKAETETYEQYF
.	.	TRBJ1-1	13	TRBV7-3	TGTGCCAGCAGCCGCGTGGGGAACACTGAAGCTTTCTTT	CASSRVGNTEAFF
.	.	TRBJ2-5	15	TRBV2	TGTGCCAGCAGTGAAGAAGCGGGTTTCCAAGAGACCCAGTACTTC	CASSEEAGFQETQYF
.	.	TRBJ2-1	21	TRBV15	TGTGCCACCAGCAGAGCTGGGCACGAGGCAGGGGCTGTTAGAGCGGTCAATGAGCAGTTCTTC	CATSRAGHEAGAVRAVNEQFF
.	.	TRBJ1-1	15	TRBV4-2	TGTGCCAGCAGCCCATACGGTTACGGAGGGGAGAAAGCTTTCTTT	CASSPYGYGGEKAFF
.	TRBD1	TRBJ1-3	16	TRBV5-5	TGTGCCAGCAGCCCTTACGACAGGGCCTCGGGAAACACCATATATTTT	CASSPYDRASGNTIYF
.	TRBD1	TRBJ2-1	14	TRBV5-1	TGCGCCAGCAGCCACGGGACAGGGGACGATGAGCAGTTCTTC	CASSHGTGDDEQFF
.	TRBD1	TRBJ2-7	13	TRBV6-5	TGTGCCGGTTGCAGGGGGTCCTACTACGAGCAGTACTTC	CAGCRGSYYEQYF
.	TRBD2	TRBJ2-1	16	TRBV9	TGTGCCAGCAGCCCGAACCCGGGGGGTGGTCCTAATGAGCAGTTCTTC	CASSPNPGGGPNEQFF
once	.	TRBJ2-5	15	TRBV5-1	TGCGCCAGCAGCTTTGATGTGGGATCGAGAGAGACCCAGTACTTC	CASSFDVGSRETQYF
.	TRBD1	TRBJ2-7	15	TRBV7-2	TGTGCCAGCAGCTCCCCGGGACAGGGAGGGAGGGAGCAGTACTTC	CASSSPGQGGREQYF
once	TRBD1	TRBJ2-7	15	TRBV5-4	TGTGCCAGCAGCTTTGGACAGGACGCTCTCTACGAGCAGTACTTC	CASSFGQDALYEQYF
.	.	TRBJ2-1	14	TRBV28	TGTGCCAGCAATATCCTCCCCAGGGGCAATGAGCAGTTCTTC	CASNILPRGNEQFF
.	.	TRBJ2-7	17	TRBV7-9	TGTGCCAGCAGCTCCCAGGTTCGGCGGGGTGGTTCCTACGAGCAGTACTTC	CASSSQVRRGGSYEQYF
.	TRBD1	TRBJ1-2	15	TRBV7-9	TGTGCCAGCAGCTTCCGGACAGGGAAATGGTATGGCTACACCTTC	CASSFRTGKWYGYTF
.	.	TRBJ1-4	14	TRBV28	TGTGCCAGCAGCGAGGGGCAGGATCTTGAAAAACTGTTTTTT	CASSEGQDLEKLFF
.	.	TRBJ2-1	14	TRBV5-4	TGTGCCAGCAGCTTCAGGGGTATGGACAATGAGCAGTTCTTC	CASSFRGMDNEQFF
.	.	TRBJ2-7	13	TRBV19	TGTGCCAGTAGTATGACGGGCTCCTACGAGCAGTACTTC	CASSMTGSYEQYF
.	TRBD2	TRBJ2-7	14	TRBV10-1	TGCGCCAGCTCACGCGGGGGGGAAACCTACGAGCAGTACTTC	CASSRGGETYEQYF
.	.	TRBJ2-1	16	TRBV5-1	TGCGCCAGCAGCTCGGGTGGTGGGGGGGCCCTGAATGAGCAGTTCTTC	CASSSGGGGALNEQFF
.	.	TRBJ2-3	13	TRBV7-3	TGTGCCACCCGCGGGTGGGACACAGATACGCAGTATTTT	CATRGWDTDTQYF
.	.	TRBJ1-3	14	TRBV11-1	TGTGCCAGCAGCTTGGCAGTCTCTGGAAACACCATATATTTT	CASSLAVSGNTIYF
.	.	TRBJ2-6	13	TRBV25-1	TGTGCCAGCAGTTTCTCTGGGGCCAACGTCCTGACTTTC	CASSFSGANVLTF
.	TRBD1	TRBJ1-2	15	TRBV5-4	TGTGCCAGCAGCTTGGATGGGGCAGGGGGCTACGGCTACACCTTC	CASSLDGAGGYGYTF
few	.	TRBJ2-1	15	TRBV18	TGTGCCAGCTCACCATGGGGGGCCTCCTACAATGAGCAGTTCTTC	CASSPWGASYNEQFF
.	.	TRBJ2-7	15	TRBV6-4	TGTGCCAGCAGGAGGCATTTCGGTATTTCCTACGAGCAGTACTTC	CASRRHFGISYEQYF
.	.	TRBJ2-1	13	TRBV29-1	TGCAGCGTGCCCCAGGGGTCCTACAATGAGCAGTTCTTC	CSVPQGSYNEQFF